Below, 13 T cell receptor beta chains from the same sample are listed, as sequenced in a study of blood T cell repertoires in COVID-19. Sequencing was performed with immunoSEQ multiplex PCR; in TCRdb, only in-frame clones are kept and a portion is missing. The sample includes fewer than 35,000 clones, around 85% of them seen just once. Sequenced sample: peripheral blood. These receptors all stem from a man in his sixties with active COVID-19.

This chain links TRBV28 with TRBJ1-5; the D is unclear. From germline, CDR1 is MDHEN and CDR2 SYDVKM. V was cut by 6 bases and J by 8 bases, with 17 bases left in between. The CDR3 loop spans 14 amino acids. The DNA of the CDR3 is TGTGCCAGCAGCACGGACCGGGGTAAGAAGCCCCAGCATTTT. This encodes CASSTDRGKKPQHF.

V gene TRBV3-1 (or the pseudogene TRBV3-2) combines with J gene TRBJ2-1; TRBD2 aligns across 8 bases. After removal of 0 bases from V and 8 bases from J, the junction contained 6 bases not matched to a gene. This CDR3 is 15 amino acids long. Germline lookup yields CDR1 LGHDT and CDR2 YNNKEL (reference sequence). The CDR3 DNA is TGTGCCAGCAGCCAAGATGGGACTAGAGCCGATGAGCAGTTCTTC. Translating gives CASSQDGTRADEQFF.

The chain is built from TRBV4-1 and TRBJ2-3; 16 bases line up with TRBD2. Unmatched junction bases numbered 5, after V lost 5 bases and J lost 0 bases. The CDR3 is 18 amino acids. Germline lookup yields CDR1 MGHRA and CDR2 YSYEKL. The CDR3 DNA sequence: TGCGCCAGCAGCAAACCGGGACTAGCGGGAGGGAGCACAGATACGCAGTATTTT. Translated: CASSKPGLAGGSTDTQYF.

The chain couples TRBV11-2 to TRBJ2-7; a weak D match, TRBD2 (5 bases). V was trimmed by 5 bases and J by 6 bases, leaving 20 bases between them. The CDR3 is made up of 15 amino acids. Germline V gene lookup returns CDR1 SGHAT and CDR2 FQNNGV. The CDR3, as DNA: TGTGCCAGCAGCACTTATGGAGGTGGGTTTGGCGAGCAGTACTTC. Translated: CASSTYGGGFGEQYF.

J is TRBJ1-2 and V is TRBV27, with 12 bases aligning to TRBD1. Germline lookup yields CDR1 MNHEY and CDR2 SMNVEV (reference sequence). The trim removed 3 bases at V and 2 bases at J, leaving 19 bases unmatched. The CDR3 is 21 amino acids. CDR3 nucleotide sequence: TGTGCCAGCAGTTTTTCGCCATACATCGGGACAGGGGGCCTCCAAAACTATGGCTACACCTTC. Protein sequence: CASSFSPYIGTGGLQNYGYTF.

The rearrangement joins TRBV6-4 to TRBJ2-1; 13 positions match TRBD2. Germline trimming cut 5 bases from V and 8 bases from J; bases unmatched to any gene: 21. CDR3 size: 20 residues. CDR1 and CDR2 from the germline V gene are MRHNA and SNTAGT. The CDR3: CASSPKGLRTSGSAGYEQFF. In DNA, the CDR3 is TGTGCCAGCAGTCCCAAGGGGCTCCGGACTAGCGGGAGCGCCGGGTATGAGCAGTTCTTC.

This chain connects TRBV3-1 (or the pseudogene TRBV3-2) to TRBJ2-3; 13 nucleotides agree with TRBD2. Germline CDR1 LGHDT, CDR2 YNNKEL (reference sequence). V trimming: 4 bases; J trimming: 6 bases; junction bases outside the gene matches: 1. This CDR3 has 14 amino acids. The CDR3 bases are TGTGCCAGCAGCCCGACTAGCGGGGGGGATACGCAGTATTTT. Protein: CASSPTSGGDTQYF.

The CDR3 DNA reads as TGCAGCGGCGGAGGGCGGGGGGCCACCGGGGAGCTGTTTTTT. Its translation: CSGGGRGATGELFF. V and J are TRBV29-1 and TRBJ2-2; 8 bases agree with TRBD2. Germline CDR1 SQVTM, CDR2 ANQGSEA. Germline trimming cut 7 bases from V and 4 bases from J; bases unmatched to any gene: 8. The length of the CDR3 is 14 residues.

With respect to this clone: Other DNA sequences from this sample encode an identical CDR3 as well. The V and J genes are TRBV18 and TRBJ2-7; D remains ambiguous. Trimming removed 2 bases at V and 1 base at J, with 6 bases between. CDR1 KGHSH and CDR2 LQKENI come from the germline V gene. The CDR3 spans 13 residues. The CDR3 nucleotides read TGTGCCAGCTCACCAGTTTCTTCCTACGAGCAGTACTTC. It is translated as CASSPVSSYEQYF.

The chain links TRBV5-1 to TRBJ2-1; 12 bases fit TRBD2. The length of the CDR3 is 16 residues. V shed 7 bases and J 7 bases; nucleotides not matched to a gene: 12. Germline V gives CDR1 SGHRS, CDR2 YFSETQ. CDR3 coding DNA: TGCGCCAGCGGATCTAGCGGGAGGGCTCTTCTAAATGAGCAGTTCTTC. Protein: CASGSSGRALLNEQFF.

As to this clone: The sample carries other DNA sequences with the same CDR3. The V call is TRBV7-8, the J call TRBJ2-7; D perhaps matches TRBD2 (5 bases). V lost 0 bases to trimming and J lost 10 bases, with 16 bases between them. Germline V gene sequence: CDR1 SGHVS, CDR2 FQNEAQ. The CDR3 extends over 14 amino acids. CDR3 region: CASSLALGKIEQYF. The CDR3 DNA reads as TGTGCCAGCAGCTTAGCGCTCGGGAAAATCGAACAGTACTTC. Filled out from reference TRBV7-8 and TRBJ2-7, the complete variable domain reads GAGVSQSPRYKVAKRGQDVALRCDPISGHVSLFWYQQALGQGPEFLTYFQNEAQLDKSGLPSDRFFAERPEGSVSTLKIQRTQQEDSAVYLCASSLALGKIEQYFGPGTRLTVT.

This rearrangement joins TRBV2 to TRBJ2-2, with a possible D match to TRBD2 (5 bases). Trimming cost V 9 bases and J 7 bases, with 12 bases left between them. CDR1 SNHLY and CDR2 FYNNEI come from the germline V gene. This CDR3 comprises 12 residues. In nucleotides, the CDR3 is TGTGCCAGACGGGAAAGTCGCGGGGAGCTGTTTTTT. It yields the protein CARRESRGELFF.

V is TRBV14 and J is TRBJ1-1; TRBD1 aligns across 7 bases. Trimming cost V 3 bases and J 7 bases; bases outside gene matches: 5. Per germline, CDR1 SGHDN and CDR2 FVKESK. The CDR3 covers 13 residues. CDR3: CASSQIRDSEAFF. CDR3 in DNA: TGTGCCAGCAGCCAGATCCGGGACAGTGAAGCTTTCTTT. The whole variable domain, filled in from reference TRBV14 and TRBJ1-1, reads EAGVTQFPSHSVIEKGQTVTLRCDPISGHDNLYWYRRVMGKEIKFLLHFVKESKQDESGMPNNRFLAERTGGTYSTLKVQPAELEDSGVYFCASSQIRDSEAFFGQGTRLTVV.